This is a list of T cell receptor beta chains from one sample in a study of OX40 agonist ivuxolimab in advanced cancers. Clones were sequenced by immunoSEQ multiplex PCR, and TCRdb holds only the in-frame ones, with some missing. This sample has around 63,000 clones, with 85% to 90% found just once. The sequencing used CD4+ or CD8+ T cells sorted from blood, collected in a trial of the OX40 agonist ivuxolimab. These TCRs come from an adult with an advanced solid tumor such as melanoma, head and neck, liver or kidney cancer. Each CDR3 is given with its conserved first and last residue. The D gene is left open where the match is weak. A row's size may be missing; if present it is once, few, many or a size class.

TRBV4-1,TRBJ2-2,TRBD1,-,TGCGCCAGCAGCCAAGCAACGACAGGGAGTGGGTTTGGGGAGCTGTTTTTT,CASSQATTGSGFGELFF
TRBV4-2,TRBJ2-7,-,-,TGTGCCAGCAGCCAAGATAGACTAGGCCCCTACGAGCAGTACTTC,CASSQDRLGPYEQYF
TRBV5-1,TRBJ2-5,-,-,TGCGCCAGCAGCTTGTCGGGTGGGGAAGAGACCCAGTACTTC,CASSLSGGEETQYF
TRBV5-1,TRBJ2-7,-,-,TGCGCCAGCAGCTTGGAGAGACCCTACGAGCAGTACTTC,CASSLERPYEQYF
TRBV5-6,TRBJ1-5,-,-,TGTGCCAGCAGCTTGGTAGGGGCGCGGGACCAGCCCCAGCATTTT,CASSLVGARDQPQHF
TRBV11-3,TRBJ1-1,-,-,TGTGCCAGCAGCTTAGAGGGTTTGCAAACTGAAGCTTTCTTT,CASSLEGLQTEAFF
TRBV28,TRBJ2-6,TRBD1,-,TGTGCCAGCAGTCCAGGGGGCGCTGGGGCCAACGTCCTGACTTTC,CASSPGGAGANVLTF
TRBV5-1,TRBJ2-2,-,-,TGCGCCAGCAGCTCCATGGCACAGCCGACCGGGGAGCTGTTTTTT,CASSSMAQPTGELFF
TRBV2,TRBJ1-6,-,-,TGTGCCAGCAGTGAGAGGGCCCCCTATAATTCACCCCTCCACTTT,CASSERAPYNSPLHF
TRBV9,TRBJ2-1,TRBD2,-,TGTGCCAGCAGCCCTACCCTATCGGGAGGCTCCTACAATGAGCAGTTCTTC,CASSPTLSGGSYNEQFF
TRBV7-8,TRBJ2-3,-,-,TGTGCCAGCAGCTACCCAGGCACAGATACGCAGTATTTT,CASSYPGTDTQYF
TRBV27,TRBJ2-5,TRBD2,-,TGTGCCAGCAAGCTAAGCGGGACTTACCAAGAGACCCAGTACTTC,CASKLSGTYQETQYF
TRBV4-1,TRBJ2-7,TRBD2,-,TGCGCCAGCAGCCAAGTTCGCCCTAGCGGTTCTTACGAGCAGTACTTC,CASSQVRPSGSYEQYF
TRBV28,TRBJ2-7,TRBD1,-,TGTGCCAGCAGTATCCGACAGGGTACCTACGAGCAGTACTTC,CASSIRQGTYEQYF
TRBV7-9,TRBJ2-2,-,-,TGTGCCAGCAGGACAACAAGGACCGCGAACACCGGGGAGCTGTTTTTT,CASRTTRTANTGELFF
TRBV29-1,TRBJ1-1,-,-,TGCAGCGCCCAACCAGGGGAGACTGAAGCTTTCTTT,CSAQPGETEAFF
TRBV28,TRBJ1-5,-,few,TGTGCCAGCAGTTTAATCGGATTGGGCAATCAGCCCCAGCATTTT,CASSLIGLGNQPQHF